Listed below are T cell receptor beta chains from one sample, sequenced in a study of blood T cell repertoires in COVID-19. Produced via immunoSEQ multiplex PCR; TCRdb's table is partial and in-frame only. The sample has about 310,000 clones, roughly 91% seen once. Sequenced: PBMCs or T cells enriched from blood (not recorded which). The receptors come from a woman aged 25 to 45 who had recovered from COVID-19. Each CDR3 is given with its conserved first and last residue. A D gene is named only where the DNA matches it firmly. Size is omitted from some rows. Given values are once, few, many or a class for expanded clones.

d_call | j_call | v_call | cdr3_length | clone_size | cdr3_nt | cdr3_aa
TRBD1 | TRBJ1-1 | TRBV6-5 | 13 | . | TGTGCCAGCAGGGGACAGGGGCACACTGAAGCTTTCTTT | CASRGQGHTEAFF
. | TRBJ2-1 | TRBV3-1/TRBV3-2 | 15 | . | TGTGCCAGCAGCGACCGGGACAAGACCTACAATGAGCAGTTCTTC | CASSDRDKTYNEQFF
. | TRBJ2-1 | TRBV12-3/TRBV12-4 | 13 | once | TGTGCCAGCACCCCGGACATCTACAATGAGCAGTTCTTC | CASTPDIYNEQFF
. | TRBJ2-3 | TRBV3-1/TRBV3-2 | 16 | . | TGTGCCAGCAGCCAGGAGCGGATGAGGAGGACAGATACGCAGTATTTT | CASSQERMRRTDTQYF
. | TRBJ1-5 | TRBV6-1 | 15 | . | TGTGCCAGCAGTGAACGAACGGTCTCCCCTCAGCCCCAGCATTTT | CASSERTVSPQPQHF
TRBD2 | TRBJ2-1 | TRBV24-1 | 15 | . | TGTGCCACCAGTGTTGGGACTAGCGGGATAAATGAGCAGTTCTTC | CATSVGTSGINEQFF
TRBD1 | TRBJ1-2 | TRBV28 | 18 | . | TGTGCCAGCAGTTTAAGGGGGCGCTGGGCTCCAGCCGACTATGGCTACACCTTC | CASSLRGRWAPADYGYTF
. | TRBJ1-2 | TRBV3-1/TRBV3-2 | 16 | . | TGTGCCAGCAGCCAAGTCGTTGGGCAGGGGTGGTATGGCTACACCTTC | CASSQVVGQGWYGYTF
. | TRBJ2-2 | TRBV7-6 | 17 | . | TGTGCCAGCAGCTTGGAGAGTCCGGGACTCTTCACCGGGGAGCTGTTTTTT | CASSLESPGLFTGELFF
. | TRBJ1-5 | TRBV30 | 14 | once | TGTGCCTGGAGTGGGGAGAATAGCAATCAGCCCCAGCATTTT | CAWSGENSNQPQHF
. | TRBJ2-1 | TRBV11-3 | 15 | . | TGTGCCAGCAGCTTAACGGGAGCCACCTACAATGAGCAGTTCTTC | CASSLTGATYNEQFF
. | TRBJ1-5 | TRBV27 | 12 | few | TGTGCCAGCGGGCGGGGTTTTCAGCCCCAGCATTTT | CASGRGFQPQHF
. | TRBJ1-5 | TRBV7-9 | 14 | . | TGTGCCAGCAGCTCCACAGCTAGCAATCAGCCCCAGCATTTT | CASSSTASNQPQHF
. | TRBJ1-2 | TRBV28 | 14 | . | TGTGCCAGCAGTAAGATTGACAGGTCCCATGGCTACACCTTC | CASSKIDRSHGYTF
. | TRBJ1-2 | TRBV24-1 | 14 | . | TGTGCCACCAGTGATGGGGGGGCAAGGGATGGCTACACCTTC | CATSDGGARDGYTF